A single sample is the source of the 27 T cell receptor beta chains below, sequenced in a study of control samples from healthy donors and cancer patients. TCRdb's table, derived via immunoSEQ multiplex PCR, lists solely in-frame clones and lacks some. The sample records around 120,000 clones, roughly 91% being singletons. The sample consisted of PBMCs. Every receptor here comes from a man aged 50 to 59 with head and neck cancer.

The chain combines TRBV2 with TRBJ2-1, with TRBD2 as a possible D gene (6 bases). Germline CDR1 is SNHLY and CDR2 is FYNNEI. This CDR3 region has 11 residues. Trimming cost V 6 bases and J 6 bases, with 6 bases left between them. In DNA, the CDR3 is TGTGCCAGCAGGGGACTCAATGAGCAGTTCTTC. This translates into CASRGLNEQFF.

This chain connects TRBV29-1 to TRBJ1-2; D ambiguous. Between the trimmed V and J ends, which lost 4 bases and 2 bases, there was a span of 8 bases. The germline gives CDR1 SQVTM, CDR2 ANQGSEA. The CDR3 is 12 residues long. The CDR3 sequence: CSVGDKNYGYTF. CDR3 DNA sequence: TGCAGCGTTGGCGACAAAAACTATGGCTACACCTTC.

The V and J genes are TRBV6-6 and TRBJ1-2, with D possibly matching TRBD1 (6 bases). This CDR3 contains 15 residues. Germline V lookup: CDR1 MNHNY, CDR2 SVGAGI (reference sequence). V gave up 2 bases and J gave up 7 bases, with 17 bases separating them. DNA for the CDR3: TGTGCCAGCAGTTACCCCCCTTCAGGGGTAAGTGGCTACACCTTC. This encodes CASSYPPSGVSGYTF.

V gene TRBV5-4 combines with J gene TRBJ2-5; a weak D match, TRBD2 (7 bases). CDR1 and CDR2 from the germline V gene are SGHNT and YYREEE (reference sequence). This CDR3 has 14 amino acids. With 0 bases removed from V and 4 bases from J, the gap between germline ends came to 10 bases. Written as DNA, the CDR3 is TGTGCCAGCAGCTTGGCCGGGGGGCGAGAGACCCAGTACTTC. It translates to CASSLAGGRETQYF.

CDR3 loop: CASSLGGTSGGDTQYF. In nucleotides, the CDR3 is TGCGCCAGCAGCTTGGGAGGGACTAGTGGTGGAGATACGCAGTATTTT. This chain links TRBV5-1 with TRBJ2-3; 8 bases map to TRBD2. The CDR3 runs to 16 residues. Germline loops: CDR1 SGHRS, CDR2 YFSETQ. Trimming took 0 bases from V and 5 from J; bases not matched to a gene: 8.

The genes are TRBV11-2 and TRBJ2-3; the match to TRBD2 covers 11 bases. Germline V gene data show CDR1 as SGHAT and CDR2 as FQNNGV. The CDR3 totals 14 residues. Trimming cost V 8 bases and J 5 bases; bases outside gene matches: 6. In DNA form, the CDR3 reads TGTGCCAGCGCTATAGCGGGGGGGCAAGATACGCAGTATTTT. This sequence encodes CASAIAGGQDTQYF.

The chain recombines TRBV5-5 with TRBJ2-5, with D unclear. Germline-derived CDR1 and CDR2 are SGHKS and YYEKEE (reference sequence). The CDR3 length is 15 residues. Trimming removed 0 bases at V and 5 bases at J, with 14 bases between. The DNA for the CDR3 is TGTGCCAGCAGCTTGGCCGGATATGAAAGGGAGACCCAGTACTTC. It translates to CASSLAGYERETQYF.

This clone was found a few times. DNA of the CDR3: TGCGCCAGCAGCCAAGGACCGAGCTCCTACAATGAGCAGTTCTTC. Encoded protein: CASSQGPSSYNEQFF. The V gene is TRBV4-1, the J gene TRBJ2-1; D not resolved. The CDR3 runs 15 residues. V gave up 1 base and J gave up 0 bases, with 7 bases separating them. In germline, CDR1 is MGHRA, CDR2 YSYEKL.

The chain is built from TRBV4-3 and TRBJ2-1; 9 nucleotides agree with TRBD2. Trimming took 6 bases from V and 4 from J; bases not matched to a gene: 4. Germline lookup yields CDR1 LGHNA and CDR2 YSLEER. The CDR3 contains 14 residues. CDR3 amino acids: CASSRGGDYNEQFF. CDR3 sequence (DNA): TGCGCCAGCAGTCGCGGGGGGGATTACAATGAGCAGTTCTTC.

The chain links TRBV11-3 to TRBJ1-1; tentatively, D is TRBD1 (5 bases). The germline CDR1 and CDR2 sequences are SGHNT and YENEEA. The V end was cut by 3 bases, the J end by 1 base, with 6 bases between. This CDR3 has 13 amino acids. The CDR3 DNA is TGTGCCAGCAGCTTTACAGGGAACACTGAAGCTTTCTTT. It is translated as CASSFTGNTEAFF.

The chain uses TRBV28 and TRBJ2-7, with unresolved D. CDR3 length: 13 residues. Germline V gene sequence: CDR1 MDHEN, CDR2 SYDVKM. V lost 10 bases to trimming and J lost 3 bases, with 16 bases between them. In DNA, the CDR3 is TGTGCCACCAGACCGGCTACCCTCTACGAGCAGTACTTC. Translated: CATRPATLYEQYF.

V and J are TRBV6-2 or TRBV6-3 and TRBJ1-1; D is unresolved. CDR1 is MNHEY and CDR2 is SVGEGT in the germline V gene. The CDR3 consists of 13 residues. The V end lost 4 bases, the J end lost 1 base, and 7 bases lay between the germline ends. CDR3 protein: CASSSAWNTEAFF. The CDR3 DNA follows: TGTGCCAGCAGTTCCGCGTGGAACACTGAAGCTTTCTTT.

This chain uses TRBV3-1 (or the pseudogene TRBV3-2) with TRBJ2-3; 12 bases match TRBD1. CDR3 length equals 16 residues. V dropped 4 bases and J dropped 4; count of bases not matched to a gene: 6. The germline V gene has CDR1 LGHDT and CDR2 YNNKEL (reference sequence). In DNA form, the CDR3 reads TGTGCCAGCAGCCTTATCGGGACAGGGGGCCCAGATACGCAGTATTTT. Protein product: CASSLIGTGGPDTQYF.

CDR3 in DNA: TGCGCCAGCAGCCAAGGCCCGGCTAGCCCAGATACGCAGTATTTT. Its protein is CASSQGPASPDTQYF. This rearrangement joins TRBV4-3 to TRBJ2-3; D possibly corresponds to TRBD2 (5 bases). With 1 base removed from V and 4 bases from J, the gap between germline ends came to 12 bases. This CDR3 is built from 15 residues. Germline CDR1 reads LGHNA; CDR2 reads YSLEER.

The chain recombines TRBV27 with TRBJ1-5; possibly TRBD1 for D (5 bases). Germline lookup yields CDR1 MNHEY and CDR2 SMNVEV (reference sequence). V lost 6 bases, J lost 5 bases, and 23 bases lay in between. CDR3 size: 17 residues. CDR3: CASSLLGGSVGDQPQHF. The DNA of the CDR3 is TGTGCCAGCAGCCTCCTCGGAGGCAGCGTGGGGGATCAGCCCCAGCATTTT.

The chain employs TRBV5-1 and TRBJ1-1, with D unclear. CDR1 SGHRS and CDR2 YFSETQ come from the germline V gene. This CDR3 contains 15 residues. V was clipped by 3 bases and J by 2 bases, with 14 bases between them. The CDR3 sequence: CASSSSAITNTEAFF. Written as DNA, the CDR3 is TGCGCCAGCAGCTCGTCAGCGATTACAAACACTGAAGCTTTCTTT.

This rearrangement joins TRBV2 to TRBJ2-3; D perhaps matches TRBD2 (6 bases). This CDR3 comprises 14 residues. The germline V gene encodes CDR1 SNHLY and CDR2 FYNNEI. Trimming took 6 bases from V and 1 from J, leaving 11 bases between them. The CDR3 DNA reads as TGTGCCAGCAGGGAGACGGGGGGCACAGATACGCAGTATTTT. Translating it yields CASRETGGTDTQYF.

The CDR3 nucleotides read TGTGCCACCAGCAGGGATTATAGCGGGGGGCAGACAGATACGCAGTATTTT. It is translated as CATSRDYSGGQTDTQYF. This sequence joins TRBV15 and TRBJ2-3, with TRBD2 matching 10 bases. V shed 3 bases and J 3 bases; nucleotides not matched to a gene: 9. The CDR3 is 17 residues long. Germline-derived CDR1 and CDR2 are LNHNV and YYDKDF (reference sequence). The complete variable domain, with remaining parts taken from reference TRBV15 and TRBJ2-3, reads DAMVIQNPRYQVTQFGKPVTLSCSQTLNHNVMYWYQQKSSQAPKLLFHYYDKDFNNEADTPDNFQSRRPNTSFCFLDIRSPGLGDTAMYLCATSRDYSGGQTDTQYFGPGTRLTVL.

This sequence joins TRBV19 and TRBJ1-1; D gene unclear. The CDR3 is 13 residues long. V lost 1 base, J lost 3 bases, and 6 bases lay in between. Germline CDR1 is LNHDA and CDR2 is SQIVND (reference sequence). In DNA, the CDR3 is TGTGCCAGTAGTATAGTAGCGGACACTGAAGCTTTCTTT. Its protein is CASSIVADTEAFF.

The rearrangement uses TRBV7-9 and TRBJ2-7, with D unclear. Trimming removed 5 bases at V and 2 bases at J, with 13 bases between. CDR1 is SEHNR, CDR2 FQNEAQ, per germline (reference sequence). The length of the CDR3 is 14 residues. Here the CDR3 reads CASSHTEAPYEQYF. The CDR3 DNA is TGTGCCAGCAGCCACACCGAGGCCCCCTACGAGCAGTACTTC.

The chain uses TRBV19 and TRBJ1-2; 9 bases are shared with TRBD1. Germline CDR1 LNHDA, CDR2 SQIVND (reference sequence). J lost 6 bases, V lost 6 bases, and 8 bases had no gene match. The CDR3 has 14 amino acids. CDR3 in amino acids: CASRRTGEDHGYTF. The CDR3 DNA is TGTGCCAGTAGGAGGACAGGGGAGGATCATGGCTACACCTTC.

The chain joins TRBV7-9 to TRBJ1-3; D remains unclear. Trimming left V 2 bases short and J 0 bases short, with 14 bases between. The CDR3 contains 17 residues. Germline CDR1 SEHNR, CDR2 FQNEAQ (reference sequence). CDR3 loop: CASSLTLTASSGNTIYF. The CDR3 DNA sequence: TGTGCCAGCAGCTTAACACTTACAGCCAGCTCTGGAAACACCATATATTTT.

In its sample, this clone was seen once. The rearrangement links TRBV3-1 (or the pseudogene TRBV3-2) to TRBJ1-3; D gene unclear. The CDR3 length is 13 residues. Germline V CDR1 and CDR2: LGHDT, YNNKEL (reference sequence). Trimming pared 0 bases from V and 4 bases from J, leaving 4 bases between. In nucleotides, the CDR3 is TGTGCCAGCAGCCAAGATTTCGGAAACACCATATATTTT. Translation: CASSQDFGNTIYF.

The genes are TRBV7-2 and TRBJ2-7, with D perhaps TRBD1 (5 bases). V was pared by 4 bases and J by 6 bases, with 13 bases between. The CDR3 is 13 residues long. CDR1 is SGHTA and CDR2 is FQGNSA in the germline V gene. DNA for the CDR3: TGTGCCAGCAGCTGGGGCCCAGGCCTCGAGCAGTACTTC. This sequence encodes CASSWGPGLEQYF.

The chain is built from TRBV19 and TRBJ1-1, with a possible D match to TRBD1 (5 bases). Germline loops: CDR1 LNHDA, CDR2 SQIVND (reference sequence). V dropped 5 bases and J dropped 8 bases, with 12 bases sitting between them. The CDR3 runs to 12 residues. In DNA form, the CDR3 reads TGTGCCAGTAGTCATCCGGGACGGGAAGCTTTCTTT. This gives the protein CASSHPGREAFF.

The chain uses TRBV30 and TRBJ1-6, with D hard to call. The CDR3 contains 13 residues. V lost 4 bases, J lost 1 base, and 5 bases lay in between. Germline V CDR1 and CDR2: GTSNPN, SVGIG (reference sequence). This chain's CDR3 is CAWKGSYNSPLHF. CDR3 bases: TGTGCCTGGAAAGGGTCCTATAATTCACCCCTCCACTTT.

This chain connects TRBV11-2 to TRBJ1-5; D not resolved. The CDR3 runs 13 residues. Trimming took 1 base from V and 7 from J, leaving 8 bases between them. The germline V gene has CDR1 SGHAT and CDR2 FQNNGV. Here the CDR3 reads CASSLANYQPQHF. The CDR3 coding sequence is TGTGCCAGCAGCTTAGCTAATTACCAGCCCCAGCATTTT.